This TCR beta chain is from a study of CD8 T cells in Susac syndrome (dated by TCRdb to about 2019). Study-level background: Repertoire sequencing was used to test whether CD8+ T cell activation and differentiation in Susac syndrome was antigen driven. Here is what the overall study found, with its caveats: The TCR sequencing and HLA analysis was acknowledged to have included a relatively small number of individuals.

Peripheral blood CD8+ and CD4+ T cells from healthy donors, Susac syndrome patients and multiple sclerosis patients were profiled by high-throughput TCR beta sequencing. The multiple sclerosis controls were treatment-naive patients whose relapsing-remitting disease, either stable or active, fulfilled the revised McDonald criteria. Bulk CD8+ and CD4+ T cells were purified magnetically by negative isolation, whereas CD8+ TEMRA cells were enriched by FACS. Blood was collected in EDTA tubes and processed within 24 hours, with PBMCs isolated through density gradient centrifugation. PBMCs destined for TCR sequencing were cryopreserved in liquid nitrogen and later thawed in a 37 °C water bath. A purity of at least 90% was achieved for sorted or isolated CD4+, CD8+ and CD8+ TEMRA cells. RNA was extracted using the RNeasy kit, and about 0.45 to 1 ug of the RNA was reverse transcribed with random hexamers. The immunoSEQ multiplex PCR assay, covering 54 Vbeta and 13 Jbeta segments, was used to amplify TCR beta CDR3 regions. To correct PCR amplification bias, a synthetic template baseline was used for both primer optimization and computational correction. For the original study's pipeline: Reads were assigned to V, D and J genes according to IMGT and analyzed in immunoSEQ Analyzer, with only productive sequences retained. Clonality was calculated as one minus the Shannon entropy normalized by log2 of the number of productive unique sequences. For each patient and control, public and private clones were evaluated among the 100 most prevalent clones. Clones were defined as Susac-specific if absent from the healthy and MS cohorts, from around 1,100 published viral clones and from other ImmuneACCESS disease sequences. TCRdb passed the public sequencing reads through fastp at Q25 and MiXCR, retaining productive beta sequences. Rows are unified per CDR3 protein, each entry keeping the most common DNA and genes. TCRdb's processing, not the study's, gives the V and J calls here. The sample table holds 300,000 or so distinct CDR3 sequences, of which about 91% were seen once. The ten largest clones capture approximately 0.065% of the sample.

In the case of this clonotype: There is no known antigen for this receptor. Base qualities are missing; no much larger clone stands one base away.

V is cut back by 0 bases and J by 3 bases, with 4 bases in the junction unmatched. In the germline V gene (reference sequence), CDR1 corresponds to LNHDA and CDR2 to SQIVND. The CDR3, from cysteine to phenylalanine, totals 16 residues. Only the CDR3 portion is preserved as DNA: 48 bases, with reading frame beginning at the first base. Here the chain combines TRBV19 and TRBJ2-1, and 8 bases in between align with TRBD1. Sequencing was performed on CD4+ T cells from PBMCs. The TCR originated in a human donor with multiple sclerosis. The CDR3 protein: CASSIDGTGIYNEQFF. The DNA sequence is TGTGCCAGTAGTATAGATGGGACAGGAATCTACAATGAGCAGTTCTTC.